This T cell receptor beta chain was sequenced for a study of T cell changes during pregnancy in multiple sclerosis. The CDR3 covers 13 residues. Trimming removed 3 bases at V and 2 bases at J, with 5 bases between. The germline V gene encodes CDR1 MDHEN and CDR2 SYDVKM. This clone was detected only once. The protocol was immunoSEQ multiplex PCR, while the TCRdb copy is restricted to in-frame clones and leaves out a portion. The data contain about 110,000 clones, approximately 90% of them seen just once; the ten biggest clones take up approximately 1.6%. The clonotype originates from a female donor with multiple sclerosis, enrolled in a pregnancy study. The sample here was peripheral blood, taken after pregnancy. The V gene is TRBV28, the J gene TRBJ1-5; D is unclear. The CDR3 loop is CASSFGGNQPQHF. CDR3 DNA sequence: TGTGCCAGCAGTTTCGGAGGCAATCAGCCCCAGCATTTT.